The rows below give T cell receptor beta chains drawn from one sample of a study of lymphopenia after photon versus proton radiotherapy. TCRdb's table, derived via immunoSEQ multiplex PCR, lists solely in-frame clones and lacks some. The sample includes about 23,000 clones, roughly 91% seen only once; the top ten take about 10%. Sequences were derived from peripheral blood, sampled from a patient treated with proton-based radiotherapy. The receptor set was obtained from a woman in her sixties or seventies with pancreatic cancer. Some clones in this sample may be carry-over from other donors' samples. Both conserved end residues are trimmed from each CDR3.

v_call	j_call	cdr3_aa
TRBV28	TRBJ1-1	ASTPTGRSTEAF
TRBV5-1	TRBJ2-7	ASSLAGTASYEQY
TRBV29-1	TRBJ1-1	SVVVGQNTEAF
TRBV10-1	TRBJ2-1	ASSDAGGGAYNEQF
TRBV18	TRBJ1-1	ASSPRLNTEAF
TRBV11-1	TRBJ2-5	ASSLPDWQETQY
TRBV5-1	TRBJ2-1	ASRLTAGTSGTNEQF
TRBV19	TRBJ2-6	ASSTRDRGSGANVLT
TRBV19	TRBJ1-2	ASSPLPWTVYGYT
TRBV5-1	TRBJ1-1	ASSLDRAQMSSTEAF
TRBV7-2	TRBJ1-2	ASSLQSYGYT
TRBV6-1	TRBJ2-3	ASSALAGDTDTQY
TRBV5-1	TRBJ2-7	ASSFSGRGSYEQY
TRBV7-2	TRBJ2-1	ASSQPYWGRAGGEQF